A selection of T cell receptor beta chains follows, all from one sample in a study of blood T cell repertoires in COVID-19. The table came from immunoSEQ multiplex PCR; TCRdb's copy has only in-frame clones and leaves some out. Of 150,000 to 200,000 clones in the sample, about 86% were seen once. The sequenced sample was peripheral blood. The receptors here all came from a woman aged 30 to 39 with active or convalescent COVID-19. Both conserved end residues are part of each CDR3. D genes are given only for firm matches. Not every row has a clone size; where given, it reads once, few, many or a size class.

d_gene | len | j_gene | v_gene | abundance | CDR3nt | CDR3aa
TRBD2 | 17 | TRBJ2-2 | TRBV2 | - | TGTGCCAGCAGCGTTACGTCGGGACTAAGAAACACCGGGGAGCTGTTTTTT | CASSVTSGLRNTGELFF
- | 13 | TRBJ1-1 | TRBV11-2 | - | TGTGCCAGCAGCTTACCGCGCGGAGTCGCCGCTTTCTTT | CASSLPRGVAAFF
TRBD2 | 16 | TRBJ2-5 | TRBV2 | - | TGTGCCAGCAGTGAAGCGCGGACTAGCGGGAAAGAGACCCAGTACTTC | CASSEARTSGKETQYF
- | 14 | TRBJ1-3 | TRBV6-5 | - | TGTGCCAGCAGCTCCGCAGGGGCTGGAAACACCATATATTTT | CASSSAGAGNTIYF
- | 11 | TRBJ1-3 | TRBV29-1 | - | TGCAGCGTCCAAACAGGGCCGGTGGTATATTTT | CSVQTGPVVYF
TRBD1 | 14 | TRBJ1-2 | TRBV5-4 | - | TGTGCCAGCACAGGACAGGGGACGATCTATGGCTACACCTTC | CASTGQGTIYGYTF
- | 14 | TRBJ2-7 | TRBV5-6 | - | TGTGCCAGCAGCCGCGGGCGGGATACCTACGAGCAGTACTTC | CASSRGRDTYEQYF
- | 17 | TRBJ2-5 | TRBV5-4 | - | TGTGCCAGCAGCTTAGGACCCTTGCGGGGCCCGGAAGAGACCCAGTACTTC | CASSLGPLRGPEETQYF
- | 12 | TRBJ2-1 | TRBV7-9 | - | TGTGCCAGCAGCTTAGGCAGTAATGAGCAGTTCTTC | CASSLGSNEQFF
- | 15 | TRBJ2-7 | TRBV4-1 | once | TGCGCCAGCAGCCACCTAGACGCTTCCTACTACGAGCAGTACTTC | CASSHLDASYYEQYF
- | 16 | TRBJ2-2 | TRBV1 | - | TGCACCAGCAGCCTGGGACTTTTCCTAAACACCGGGGAGCTGTTTTTT | CTSSLGLFLNTGELFF
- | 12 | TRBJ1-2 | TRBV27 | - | TGTGCCAGCAGGATACAGGGCGGAGGCTACACCTTC | CASRIQGGGYTF
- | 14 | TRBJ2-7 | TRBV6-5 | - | TGTGCCAGCACCGAAAGGAAGGACAATTACGAGCAGTACTTC | CASTERKDNYEQYF
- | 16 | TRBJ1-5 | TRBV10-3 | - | TGTGCCATCAGTGAGACTTGGACAGTTAGCAATCAGCCCCAGCATTTT | CAISETWTVSNQPQHF
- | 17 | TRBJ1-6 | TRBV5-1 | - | TGCGCCAGCAGCTTGGGGCCCCAAGGGGCCTATAATTCACCCCTCCACTTT | CASSLGPQGAYNSPLHF
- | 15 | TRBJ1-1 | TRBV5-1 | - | TGCGCCAGCAGTCGTACCCCGGGACAGAACACTGAAGCTTTCTTT | CASSRTPGQNTEAFF
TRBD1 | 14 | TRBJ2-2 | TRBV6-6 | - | TGTGCCAGCAGGGGGACAGGGCACACCGGGGAGCTGTTTTTT | CASRGTGHTGELFF
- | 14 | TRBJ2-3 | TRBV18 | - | TGTGCCAGCTCACCAGGCAGGGTCACAGATACGCAGTATTTT | CASSPGRVTDTQYF
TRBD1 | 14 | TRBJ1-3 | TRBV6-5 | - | TGTGCCAGCTCGAGGGGGCTTGGAGGAAACACCATATATTTT | CASSRGLGGNTIYF
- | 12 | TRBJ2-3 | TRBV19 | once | TGTGCCAGTAGTCCTAGCACAGATACGCAGTATTTT | CASSPSTDTQYF
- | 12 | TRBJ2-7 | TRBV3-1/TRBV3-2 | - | TGTGCCAGCAGCCCCGGCCGGGTCGAGCAGTACTTC | CASSPGRVEQYF
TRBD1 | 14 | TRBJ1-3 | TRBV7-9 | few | TGTGCCAGCAGCTTAACAGGGGCTGGAAACACCATATATTTT | CASSLTGAGNTIYF
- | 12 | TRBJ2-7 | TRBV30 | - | TGTGCCTGGAGTGGGACAACCTACGAGCAGTACTTC | CAWSGTTYEQYF
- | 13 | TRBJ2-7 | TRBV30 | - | TGTGCCTGGCAGGGCCCTAGCTCCTACGAGCAGTACTTC | CAWQGPSSYEQYF
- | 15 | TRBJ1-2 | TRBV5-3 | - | TGTGCCAGAAGCTTGGGAAACGGGATGCTCTATGGCTACACCTTC | CARSLGNGMLYGYTF
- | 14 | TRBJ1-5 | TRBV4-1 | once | TGCGCCAGCAGCCAAGAAGCGGGCTGGCAGCCCCAGCATTTT | CASSQEAGWQPQHF
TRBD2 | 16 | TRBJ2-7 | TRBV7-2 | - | TGTGCCAGCAGCTTAGGGAGTCTAGCGGGGGCCTACGAGCAGTACTTC | CASSLGSLAGAYEQYF
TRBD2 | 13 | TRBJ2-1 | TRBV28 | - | TGTGCCAGCAGTTTAATAGCGGGAGGTGAGCAGTTCTTC | CASSLIAGGEQFF
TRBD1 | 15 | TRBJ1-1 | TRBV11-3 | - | TGTGCCAGCAGCCCCCGGGACAGGGACAACACTGAAGCTTTCTTT | CASSPRDRDNTEAFF
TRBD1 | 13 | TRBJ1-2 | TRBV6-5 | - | TGTGCCAGCAGCGACAGGGGCACGTATGGCTACACCTTC | CASSDRGTYGYTF
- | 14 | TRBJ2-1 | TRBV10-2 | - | TGCGCCAGCAGTGACCAGGGGCTTGGGTCGGAGCAGTTCTTC | CASSDQGLGSEQFF
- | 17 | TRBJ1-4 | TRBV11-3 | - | TGTGCCAGCAGCTTAGCAGGGGTCCCTTCGGCTAATGAAAAACTGTTTTTT | CASSLAGVPSANEKLFF
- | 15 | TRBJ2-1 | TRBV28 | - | TGTGCCAGCAGTAGCCCATCGGGAGCATACAATGAGCAGTTCTTC | CASSSPSGAYNEQFF
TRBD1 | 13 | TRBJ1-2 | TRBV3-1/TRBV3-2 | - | TGTGCCAGCAGCCGACAGGGGGCGCAAGGCTACACCTTC | CASSRQGAQGYTF
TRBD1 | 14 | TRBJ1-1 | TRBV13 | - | TGTGCCAGCAGCATTGGAACAGGGGTCGCTGAAGCTTTCTTT | CASSIGTGVAEAFF
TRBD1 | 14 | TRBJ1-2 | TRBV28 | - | TGTGCCAGCAGGACAGGGCTAGGGTACTATGGCTACACCTTC | CASRTGLGYYGYTF
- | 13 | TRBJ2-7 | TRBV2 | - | TGTGCCAGCAGAGGGGGCGGGACCTACGAGCAGTACTTC | CASRGGGTYEQYF
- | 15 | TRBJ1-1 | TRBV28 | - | TGTGCCAGCAGTCTGTTTAACGGGAGGAACACTGAAGCTTTCTTT | CASSLFNGRNTEAFF
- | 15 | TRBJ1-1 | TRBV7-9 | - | TGTGCCAGCAGCTTAGTCCCGCAGGGTAGGACTGAAGCTTTCTTT | CASSLVPQGRTEAFF
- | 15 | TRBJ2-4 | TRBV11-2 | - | TGTGCCAGCAGCTTAGATCTCCTAGCCAAAAACATTCAGTACTTC | CASSLDLLAKNIQYF
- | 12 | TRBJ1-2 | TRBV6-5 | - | TGTGCCAGCAGGGAGGGTAACTATGGCTACACCTTC | CASREGNYGYTF
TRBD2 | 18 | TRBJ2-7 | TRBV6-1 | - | TGTGCCAGCAGTGGCGGGACTAGCGGGGAACCCCGCCCCTACGAGCAGTACTTC | CASSGGTSGEPRPYEQYF